This T cell receptor beta chain was captured by sequencing in a study of cytomegalovirus exposure and HLA in healthy donors (dated by TCRdb to the late 2010s). Background for the entire study: An earlier analysis of a few hundred of the donors reported approximately 300 Gb of sequence data and 95 million to 140 million unique TCR beta sequences obtained from roughly 180 million T cells. In a later genetic analysis, genome-wide SNP genotypes for 398 of the 666 donors were used, and that subset was treated as a discovery cohort. Every repertoire in the discovery cohort had been generated on one and the same sequencing platform. Both class I and class II loci were covered by HLA typing, at four-digit resolution. Of the roughly 400 genotyped donors, 81% fell in the genetic ancestry cluster associated with self-reported Caucasian donors. The study aimed to test whether signatures of past pathogen exposure could be identified by cataloging public T cell receptors. The study used immunosequencing to profile the T cell repertoires of several hundred subjects and linked those repertoires to cytomegalovirus serostatus. Among about 390 genotyped donors of the cohort, an average of 235,054 unique TCR beta nucleotide sequences were sequenced per donor, around 20% of them non-productive. Rather than drawing on any new phenotypic data, the later analysis identified candidate immune exposures from TCR beta sequences and the way those sequences occurred across donors. Because of strong linkage in the cohort, roughly five DR-DQ haplotypes were treated as single units for association and clustering. Donor age, sex, ethnicity and CMV serostatus were compiled together with the repertoire data. In a later analysis, previously published TCR beta repertoires from several hundred donors were re-analyzed and high-resolution HLA genotyping was added so that TCR occurrence patterns could be studied. In an earlier analysis of 500 to 650 of the donors, high-throughput TCR beta sequencing was used to judge whether each TCR beta V gene segment behaved as functional or pseudogenic. Roughly 320 gigabases of sequencing data and 91 million or so unique TCR sequences made up an early release that covered several hundred HLA-typed donors. The number of donors typed differed by locus, with about 629-630 for A, B, C, DRB1 and DQB1, around 500 for DQA1, approximately 570 for DPA1, and approximately 470 for DPB1. A separate validation cohort of 100 to 150 different subjects was used in addition to the approximately 700-subject first cohort. High-throughput TCR immunosequencing, statistical association of individual TCRs with disease status, and machine learning were combined to predict cytomegalovirus infection status. General findings and caveats noted by the study authors: Strong co-occurrence of HLA alleles, especially DR and DQ, made assigning TCR associations to individual alleles difficult. Presence/absence analyses assumed roughly uniform sequencing depth across donors, an assumption that may not hold. In vitro tests confirmed that a few of the cytomegalovirus-associated TCR beta chains recognize cytomegalovirus antigens. According to a later analysis, most CMV-associated TCR beta chains appeared to be HLA-restricted, and the HLA associations seemed to be driven largely by CMV exposure. A later analysis associated 16,951 TCR beta sequences with specific HLA alleles at a false discovery rate of 0.05. The classifier was reported to diagnose cytomegalovirus status with high specificity and sensitivity in both the original and validation cohorts. A group of highly shared sequence variants was considered likely to be a technical artifact of the sequencing pipeline. The authors suggested that the approach could potentially be generalized to other disease states and immunological phenotypes. Linkage disequilibrium might explain the correlated functional status among segregating V segments, but an unknown experimental factor could not be excluded. Because the 87-base-pair reads could not distinguish some IMGT-functional V segments, including TRBV6-2 and TRBV6-3, those segments were excluded. Because some donors lacked HLA typing at each locus, the association tests relied only on the typed subset. The only immune exposure information available for the cohort was CMV serostatus. Most TCR sequences were observed very rarely across donors, whereas some public TCRs were present in many individuals. A later analysis reported that several top co-occurrence clusters appeared linked to parvovirus B19, influenza, CMV and Epstein-Barr virus. In the study, 164 TCR beta chains were listed as associated with cytomegalovirus. Seventeen rarely observed V segments, including chromosome 9 orphons, were excluded from the earlier analysis of several hundred of the donors because counts were too low. According to a later analysis, TCR association rates differed among HLA loci, with DRB1 alleles showing the most associated TCRs and HLA-C alleles showing the fewest. In an earlier analysis of about 600 of the donors, most TCR beta V segments appeared in productive rearrangements about 90% or about 30% of the time, broadly matching IMGT annotations. V-gene and J-gene trimming of TCR beta chains was associated with a missense DCLRE1C variant in a later genetic analysis, and the association was replicated in an independent cohort. A further reported finding was that TCR beta sequences accurately predicted the HLA-A and HLA-B alleles for most subjects in the first cohort. Compared with equally common non-associated chains, HLA-associated TCR beta chains in a later analysis were more clonally expanded and had lower generation probabilities. Only TCR beta chains were sequenced in this cohort, and the absence of alpha or paired-chain data limited detectable features. A later genetic analysis reported fewer N-insertions in productive TCRs among donors in an Asian-associated ancestry cluster than the roughly 670-donor mean.

A word on this clone: Its antigen is currently not known.

Libraries were built with the immunoSEQ multiplex PCR assay. For the multiplex PCR, a mixture combining 60 forward primers for TCR Vbeta segments and 13 reverse primers for TCR Jbeta segments was used. The CDR3 region of rearranged TCR beta genes was amplified from genomic DNA by a multiplex PCR assay. The Illumina HiSeq System was used to sequence the amplified TCR beta libraries as 87-base-pair reads. The original methods were these. Across the roughly 700 repertoires, a later analysis counted 80 million or so unique TCR beta chains, about 10 million of which were shared by at least two donors. Raw reads were error-corrected and collapsed into unique sequences by a nearest-neighbor algorithm in which closely related sequences were merged to remove PCR and sequencing errors. To assign V, D and J gene segments, CDR3 sequences were aligned to IMGT reference sequences. For a sequence to be retained, at least a six-nucleotide match to both a V gene segment and a J gene segment was required. Rearrangements were called productive when the CDR3 lacked stop codons and stayed in frame with V and J; all others were non-productive. Following IMGT convention, CDR3 was defined as the stretch from the second conserved V-encoded cysteine to the conserved J-encoded phenylalanine. In an earlier analysis of approximately 500 of the donors, sequences lacking an unambiguous match to a single V gene segment were excluded. In an earlier analysis of 587 of the donors, V segments were called functional above 56.7% productive rearrangements and were called segregating when the between-donor standard deviation exceeded 5%. A statistical classification framework was developed to diagnose cytomegalovirus status using the catalog of TCR beta chain sequences. A later analysis assigned V and J genes by comparing TCR nucleotide sequences with IMGT/GENE-DB human TR gene sequences. A later analysis assigned CDR3 sequences and most-parsimonious VDJ recombination scenarios with the TCRdist pipeline. A later analysis defined each TCR beta chain by its CDR3 amino acid sequence plus V-gene family, and excluded reads lacking a unique V-gene family. In a later analysis, several hundred highly shared, low-generation-probability nucleotide sequences were removed to address suspected cross-contamination and a sequencing artifact. In a later analysis, a clonal expansion index was calculated for each public chain from normalized within-repertoire ranks of inferred template counts. In a later analysis, generation probabilities were computed using a VDJ recombination model fitted to out-of-frame rearrangements, and the results were checked against IGoR. A later analysis scored TCR-TCR, TCR-HLA and TCR-CMV co-occurrence with hypergeometric tests, applying a repertoire-size bias correction to TCR pairs. A later analysis estimated false discovery rates by permuting HLA or CMV assignments 20 times. In a later analysis, co-occurring TCRs were grouped with DBSCAN, and TCRdist sequence similarity was added when clustering was performed within HLA-allele-positive subsets. Repertoires with fewer than 30,000 or more than 120,000 public chains, plus five repertoires with anomalous nucleotide sharing, were excluded from co-occurrence clustering. Not all clones reach the TCRdb copy of this immuneACCESS table, which keeps in-frame sequences only. Checked studies attribute under half of the gap to unresolved V genes and leave the rest unexplained. V, J and clone size are those of that table, while D and trimming were read from the DNA. The table held for this sample gives approximately 37,000 clones. The ten biggest clones cover 3.5% to 4% of the sample.

Germline trimming amounts to 5 bases on V and 0 bases on J, with 6 as the count of junction bases outside the gene matches. In the germline V gene (reference sequence), CDR1 corresponds to LNHDA and CDR2 to SQIVND. The CDR3 contains 15 residues, cysteine and phenylalanine counted. This entry keeps only the CDR3 DNA: 45 bases, framed from base 1. The cohort consisted of hundreds of healthy bone marrow donors. Cohort members were all nominally healthy when sampled, although unrecorded immune exposures were likely present. The donor was CMV seronegative and belonged to the group of approximately 320 seronegative cohort members. Every donor gave a peripheral blood sample, and the peripheral blood mononuclear cells from that sample were used for TCR beta sequencing. The Qiagen DNeasy Blood Extraction Kit was used to extract genomic DNA from the blood cell samples.

The sequenced material came from PBMCs. The rearrangement combines TRBV19 with TRBJ1-1; 7 central bases correspond to TRBD1. The TCR was taken from a male donor in good health and CMV-seronegative. The CDR3 protein is CASSWPGQMNTEAFF. The DNA is as follows: TGTGCCAGTAGTTGGCCGGGACAGATGAACACTGAAGCTTTCTTT. The entire variable domain, with the stretches around the CDR3 drawn from the reference TRBV19 and TRBJ1-1 proteins, is DGGITQSPKYLFRKEGQNVTLSCEQNLNHDAMYWYRQDPGQGLRLIYYSQIVNDFQKGDIAEGYSVSREKKESFPLTVTSAQKNPTAFYLCASSWPGQMNTEAFFGQGTRLTVV.